This T cell receptor beta chain was identified in a study of metastatic and nonmetastatic thyroid tumors. Study-wide background: For malignant and benign thyroid patients, tumor or nodule tissue and blood were the sources whose repertoires were compared.

The authors' processing: What underpinned the distant-metastasis classifier for papillary thyroid cancer was the set of CDR3 differences across clinicopathological groups. Via MiXCR, TCRdb re-called the PCR reads. These V and J calls rely on TCRdb rather than the paper's analysis. The repertoire holds 45,000 to 65,000 clones, with roughly 18% as singletons. Thyroid surgery was performed in patients who had received no treatment beforehand. There are many counts of this clone. Its antigen remains unidentified. Trimming removed 5 bases from V and 9 bases from J, with 21 bases in between. CDR3 length equals 15 residues. Per germline, CDR1 MDHEN and CDR2 SYDVKM. Study outcomes and limitations: Malignant thyroid tumors reportedly had TCR beta diversity that was significantly higher than in benign nodules, in blood and tumor.

This sequence joins TRBV28 and TRBJ2-3; maybe TRBD2 (6 bases). Sequencing was done on a sample of blood. The TCR sequence derives from a female donor with papillary thyroid cancer or a benign thyroid nodule (not recorded which). Some clones in this sample may be carry-over from other donors' samples. The CDR3 coding sequence is TGTGCCAGCAGTCACTTCCGGGACTCAGTGTGGACGCAGTATTTT. Residues: CASSHFRDSVWTQYF. Full variable domain (remainder filled in from reference TRBV28 and TRBJ2-3): DVKVTQSSRYLVKRTGEKVFLECVQDMDHENMFWYRQDPGLGLRLIYFSYDVKMKEKGDIPEGYSVSREKKERFSLILESASTNQTSMYLCASSHFRDSVWTQYFGPGTRLTVL.